These 32 T cell receptor beta chains share one sample of origin, sequenced in a study of blood T cell repertoires in COVID-19. Assay: immunoSEQ multiplex PCR; the TCRdb copy retains only in-frame clones and omits some. The table lists roughly 180,000 clones, 84% of them singletons, with 7.5% to 9.5% in the top ten. Specimen: peripheral blood. These receptors were taken from a middle-aged man who had recovered from COVID-19.

The rearrangement links TRBV7-3 to TRBJ1-1; the D is unclear. This CDR3 spans 13 amino acids. Germline CDR1 is SGHTA and CDR2 is FQGTGA. The V gene lost 4 bases and the J gene lost 1 base, with 7 bases spanning the gap. The CDR3 DNA follows: TGTGCCAGCAGCTATGCCGGGAACACTGAAGCTTTCTTT. It translates to CASSYAGNTEAFF.

This clone was counted a few times. The chain couples TRBV11-2 to TRBJ1-1, with a weak D call TRBD1 (5 bases). Between the trimmed V and J ends, which lost 1 base and 5 bases, there was a span of 14 bases. Germline V gene data show CDR1 as SGHAT and CDR2 as FQNNGV. This CDR3 is 15 amino acids long. CDR3 sequence: CASSLVGGSGTEAFF. The CDR3 nucleotides read TGTGCCAGCAGCTTAGTCGGGGGTTCTGGGACTGAAGCTTTCTTT.

This clone was seen only a few times. J is TRBJ1-1 and V is TRBV6-1; D is ambiguous. CDR1 is MNHNS, CDR2 SASEGT, per germline. The CDR3 contains 12 residues. V was shortened by 3 bases and J by 5 bases, with 7 bases between the two germline ends. The CDR3 here is CASSDPGTEAFF. For the CDR3, the DNA is TGTGCCAGCAGTGACCCCGGGACTGAAGCTTTCTTT.

This clone was counted between two and nine times. This rearrangement joins TRBV7-8 to TRBJ2-7, with D possibly matching TRBD1 (5 bases). CDR3 length: 15 residues. V was cut by 2 bases and J by 5 bases, with 16 bases left in between. Germline CDR1 and CDR2: SGHVS and FQNEAQ. CDR3 protein: CASSLPEREGDEQYF. The CDR3 coding sequence is TGTGCCAGCAGCTTACCCGAAAGGGAAGGGGACGAGCAGTACTTC.

This chain links TRBV4-3 with TRBJ1-1, with D perhaps TRBD1 (5 bases). This CDR3 spans 14 amino acids. V was trimmed by 2 bases and J by 0 bases, leaving 7 bases between them. CDR1 and CDR2 from the germline V gene are LGHNA and YSLEER. The CDR3 here is CASSQSRVNTEAFF. The CDR3 region has the DNA TGCGCCAGCAGCCAATCCAGGGTGAACACTGAAGCTTTCTTT.

V usage is TRBV19 and J usage is TRBJ2-3; 13 bases align to TRBD2. The CDR3 contains 16 residues. Germline CDR1 and CDR2: LNHDA and SQIVND (reference sequence). Germline trimming cut 5 bases from V and 2 bases from J; bases unmatched to any gene: 4. This CDR3 reads CASSSGTSGITDTQYF. The CDR3 coding sequence is TGTGCCAGTAGTTCAGGGACTAGCGGGATCACAGATACGCAGTATTTT.

The genes are TRBV4-3 and TRBJ2-3, with 9 bases matching TRBD2. V was pared by 0 bases and J by 2 bases, with 9 bases of the junction left unmatched. The CDR3 is 18 residues long. The germline gives CDR1 LGHNA, CDR2 YSLEER. As DNA, the CDR3 is TGCGCCAGCAGCCAAGATCGGCCTAGCGGGACCTTCACAGATACGCAGTATTTT. Its protein product is CASSQDRPSGTFTDTQYF.

In DNA form, the CDR3 reads TGCGCCAGCAGCTTGGACAGGGCGGACACCGGGGAGCTGTTTTTT. This sequence encodes CASSLDRADTGELFF. V usage is TRBV5-1 and J usage is TRBJ2-2; D possibly corresponds to TRBD1 (6 bases). CDR1 is SGHRS and CDR2 is YFSETQ in the germline V gene. The CDR3 is 15 amino acids. Deletions cut 0 bases from V and 3 bases from J, with 9 bases between. The whole variable domain, remainder taken from reference TRBV5-1 and TRBJ2-2, is KAGVTQTPRYLIKTRGQQVTLSCSPISGHRSVSWYQQTPGQGLQFLFEYFSETQRNKGNFPGRFSGRQFSNSRSEMNVSTLELGDSALYLCASSLDRADTGELFFGEGSRLTVL.

This clone was seen a few times. One end of the junction does not line up with germline, which may come from a read error. The chain links TRBV5-4 to TRBJ1-2, with unresolved D. This CDR3 spans 12 amino acids. In germline, CDR1 is SGHNT, CDR2 YYREEE (reference sequence). The DNA for the CDR3 is TGTGCCAGCAGCTTGGTCCCCGGGGAGGTATCCTTC. Translation: CASSLVPGEVSF.

The chain uses TRBV10-3 and TRBJ2-5; D may be TRBD1 (6 bases). The CDR3 contains 13 residues. V lost 8 bases and J lost 5, with 15 bases in between. Germline CDR1 reads ENHRY; CDR2 reads SYGVKD. CDR3 sequence: CAIRAPRGETQYF. The CDR3 nucleotides read TGTGCCATCCGGGCCCCAAGGGGGGAGACCCAGTACTTC.

This clone was detected many times. The V and J genes are TRBV19 and TRBJ1-4; 9 bases fit TRBD1. The germline gives CDR1 LNHDA, CDR2 SQIVND (reference sequence). V lost 4 bases, J lost 5 bases, and 2 bases stayed unmatched. The CDR3 has 14 residues. CDR3 in DNA: TGTGCCAGTAGTACGGGACAGGGCAATGAAAAACTGTTTTTT. This translates into CASSTGQGNEKLFF.

The J gene is TRBJ2-3, the V gene TRBV7-2, with 10 bases aligning to TRBD2. The germline V gene has CDR1 SGHTA and CDR2 FQGNSA. The length of the CDR3 is 15 residues. V lost 3 bases to trimming and J lost 5 bases; unmatched junction nucleotides: 5. CDR3 sequence: CASSFERGGRDTQYF. DNA for the CDR3: TGTGCCAGCAGCTTCGAGCGGGGGGGCAGAGATACGCAGTATTTT.

The chain links TRBV24-1 to TRBJ1-1; D might be TRBD1 (6 bases). Germline V CDR1 and CDR2: KGHDR, SFDVKD. The V gene lost 7 bases and the J gene lost 1 base, with 9 bases spanning the gap. The CDR3 has 13 residues. DNA for the CDR3: TGTGCCACCAGCAGGGGATGGAACACTGAAGCTTTCTTT. This gives the protein CATSRGWNTEAFF.

The gene calls are TRBV7-6 and TRBJ2-5; D gene ambiguous. The germline CDR1 and CDR2 sequences are SGHVS and FNYEAQ. The ends were cut back, 5 bases at V and 2 bases at J, with 6 bases in the middle. The CDR3 loop spans 12 amino acids. CDR3 in amino acids: CASSPRQETQYF. Written as DNA, the CDR3 is TGTGCCAGCAGCCCCCGGCAAGAGACCCAGTACTTC.

The V call is TRBV7-3, the J call TRBJ2-1, with TRBD2 identical over 8 bases. Germline loops: CDR1 SGHTA, CDR2 FQGTGA. The CDR3 covers 15 residues. The V gene end was trimmed by 2 bases and the J gene end by 4 bases; junction bases not matched to a gene: 4. CDR3 amino acids: CASSLYSGGYNEQFF. The CDR3 DNA sequence: TGTGCCAGCAGCTTATACAGCGGGGGTTACAATGAGCAGTTCTTC.

The gene calls are TRBV6-5 and TRBJ1-2; the D is unclear. Germline V gives CDR1 MNHEY, CDR2 SVGAGI. This CDR3 has 14 residues. V lost 4 bases to trimming and J lost 8 bases, with 17 bases between them. CDR3 DNA: TGTGCCAGCAGTTCCCTAAGCGGCCACGGGGGCTACACCTTC. Translated, it gives CASSSLSGHGGYTF.

The chain couples TRBV7-9 to TRBJ1-3; no definite D call. CDR1 is SEHNR, CDR2 FQNEAQ, per germline (reference sequence). The CDR3 runs to 14 residues. The V gene lost 4 bases and the J gene lost 2 bases, with 9 bases spanning the gap. The CDR3 DNA is TGTGCCAGCAGCTCTGCGGGAACTGGAAACACCATATATTTT. The encoded protein is CASSSAGTGNTIYF.

CDR3 bases: TGTGCCAGCAGCCAAGCAGCGGGTGGGCAAAATGAGCAGTTCTTC. It codes for CASSQAAGGQNEQFF. V usage is TRBV7-3 and J usage is TRBJ2-1; D possibly corresponds to TRBD2 (6 bases). V was trimmed by 5 bases and J by 7 bases, leaving 18 bases between them. Per germline, CDR1 SGHTA and CDR2 FQGTGA. CDR3 length: 15 residues.

The chain recombines TRBV28 with TRBJ2-3; TRBD2 matches 8 bases. In germline, CDR1 is MDHEN, CDR2 SYDVKM. Unmatched junction bases numbered 6, after V lost 2 bases and J lost 5 bases. This CDR3 is 15 amino acids long. For the CDR3, the DNA is TGTGCCAGCAGTTTAGGGGCGGGAGGTAGAGATACGCAGTATTTT. Protein product: CASSLGAGGRDTQYF. Using reference TRBV28 and TRBJ2-3 for the parts outside the CDR3, the full variable domain is DVKVTQSSRYLVKRTGEKVFLECVQDMDHENMFWYRQDPGLGLRLIYFSYDVKMKEKGDIPEGYSVSREKKERFSLILESASTNQTSMYLCASSLGAGGRDTQYFGPGTRLTVL.

The CDR3 sequence: CAISEPGGQGYEQYF. CDR3 DNA sequence: TGTGCCATCAGTGAGCCGGGGGGACAGGGCTACGAGCAGTACTTC. The rearrangement uses TRBV10-3 and TRBJ2-7, with 9 nucleotides matching TRBD1. The ends lost 2 bases at V and 3 bases at J; junction bases unmatched: 5. The CDR3 loop spans 15 amino acids. Germline-derived CDR1 and CDR2 are ENHRY and SYGVKD.

The chain combines TRBV11-1 with TRBJ1-1; D not certain. This CDR3 is built from 13 residues. Germline loops: CDR1 SGHAT, CDR2 FQDESV (reference sequence). Trimming took off 5 bases at V and 1 base at J, with 8 bases between the two ends. As DNA, the CDR3 is TGTGCCAGCAGCGATGAGAAGAACACTGAAGCTTTCTTT. As protein: CASSDEKNTEAFF.

To note about this clone: Other DNA sequences in this specimen translate into the identical CDR3. The rearrangement links TRBV11-2 to TRBJ1-5; 9 nucleotides match TRBD1. V shed 3 bases, J shed 6 bases, and the junction held 0 bases outside the gene matches. The germline CDR1 and CDR2 sequences are SGHAT and FQNNGV. The CDR3 is 13 residues long. The chain's CDR3 is CASSLDRGQPQHF. Written as DNA, the CDR3 is TGTGCCAGCAGCTTGGACAGGGGTCAGCCCCAGCATTTT.

This clone was observed a few times. V usage is TRBV6-2 or TRBV6-3 and J usage is TRBJ2-5; the D gene could be TRBD1 or TRBD2 (7 bases each). The V gene lost 7 bases and the J gene lost 5 bases, with 17 bases spanning the gap. The V gene's germline CDR1 is MNHEY and CDR2 SVGEGT. The CDR3 loop spans 14 amino acids. The CDR3 loop is CASTPGGASETQYF. In nucleotides, the CDR3 is TGTGCCAGCACCCCAGGGGGGGCGTCGGAGACCCAGTACTTC.

The V call is TRBV30, the J call TRBJ1-3; a weak D match, TRBD1 (6 bases). The V gene lost 2 bases and the J gene lost 2 bases, with 10 bases spanning the gap. This CDR3 region has 14 residues. Germline-derived CDR1 and CDR2 are GTSNPN and SVGIG (reference sequence). CDR3 in DNA: TGTGCCTGGAGTATGGGGGCGACTGGAAACACCATATATTTT. Translation: CAWSMGATGNTIYF.

This chain uses TRBV28 with TRBJ2-7; 9 positions agree with TRBD1. The CDR3 length is 14 residues. Germline CDR1 MDHEN, CDR2 SYDVKM. J was trimmed by 0 bases and V by 6 bases; bases with no gene match: 3. In DNA form, the CDR3 reads TGTGCCAGCAGGGGGACAGGGATCTCCTACGAGCAGTACTTC. It codes for CASRGTGISYEQYF.

V and J are TRBV19 and TRBJ2-2, with 7 bases that match TRBD2. This CDR3 is 17 amino acids long. The ends lost 7 bases at V and 3 bases at J; junction bases unmatched: 14. Looked up from germline, CDR1 is LNHDA and CDR2 is SQIVND (reference sequence). The CDR3 nucleotides are TGTGCCAGTAAATCCGGAAGCGGGACTACCTACACCGGGGAGCTGTTTTTT. It yields the protein CASKSGSGTTYTGELFF.

The chain carries TRBV19 and TRBJ2-1, with 10 bases aligning to TRBD2. V was clipped by 2 bases and J by 4 bases; unmatched bases: 5. The length of the CDR3 is 16 residues. In germline, CDR1 is LNHDA, CDR2 SQIVND (reference sequence). CDR3 protein: CASSITSGKNYNEQFF. DNA of the CDR3: TGTGCCAGTAGTATAACTAGCGGGAAAAATTACAATGAGCAGTTCTTC.

This clone was seen only once. The chain has TRBV7-6 and TRBJ1-1, with unresolved D. Germline assignment: CDR1 SGHVS and CDR2 FNYEAQ. V lost 1 base and J lost 4, with 10 bases in between. The CDR3 runs to 14 residues. CDR3 in amino acids: CASSLGGFGTEAFF. CDR3 DNA sequence: TGTGCCAGCAGCTTAGGAGGGTTCGGCACTGAAGCTTTCTTT.

This clone came up a few times. This chain uses TRBV2 with TRBJ1-3; 9 bases are shared with TRBD1. V lost 7 bases to trimming and J lost 2 bases; unmatched junction nucleotides: 6. Germline V CDR1 and CDR2: SNHLY, FYNNEI. This CDR3 comprises 15 residues. The CDR3 is CASMGGTGPGNTIYF. DNA for the CDR3: TGTGCCAGCATGGGGGGGACAGGGCCTGGAAACACCATATATTTT.

This chain uses TRBV7-3 with TRBJ2-6; TRBD1 is a possible D gene (5 bases). Germline V CDR1 and CDR2: SGHTA, FQGTGA. V lost 6 bases and J 4 bases, leaving 13 bases between the germline ends. This CDR3 is built from 15 residues. CDR3 sequence reads: CASSPGFAGANVLTF. In DNA, the CDR3 is TGTGCCAGCAGTCCAGGGTTCGCCGGGGCCAACGTCCTGACTTTC.

On this clone itself: Relative to the germline gene, one junction end is altered; a read error may explain this. The CDR3, as DNA: TGTGCCAGCAGCCCAGGAACAGGGGTTCTATGTTTT. Translated: CASSPGTGVLCF. V gene TRBV7-9 combines with J gene TRBJ1-3, with 7 nucleotides matching TRBD1. The CDR3 has 12 residues. Germline values: CDR1 SEHNR, CDR2 FQNEAQ (reference sequence).

V and J are TRBV9 and TRBJ1-2; the D is unclear. This CDR3 spans 14 amino acids. The V gene lost 0 bases and the J gene lost 2 bases, with 8 bases spanning the gap. The germline gives CDR1 SGDLS, CDR2 YYNGEE. The CDR3 DNA reads as TGTGCCAGCAGCGTAGGGGCTGGGAACTATGGCTACACCTTC. As protein: CASSVGAGNYGYTF.